A selection of T cell receptor beta chains follows, all from one sample in a study of blood T cell repertoires in COVID-19. The method was immunoSEQ multiplex PCR; TCRdb's version includes in-frame clones alone and lacks a portion of them. The repertoire includes 56,000 or so clones, about nine tenths of them detected once, and 28% sits in the top ten. The sequencing sample was made of peripheral blood. These receptors all come from a human donor in a cohort sampled during active COVID-19. Each CDR3 is given with its conserved first and last residue. A D gene is named only where the DNA matches it firmly. The size field is filled for only some rows; it gives once, few, many or a size class.

>-|TRBJ1-2|TRBV6-5|-
CASSPDSIYGYTF
TGTGCCAGCAGTCCGGACTCGATCTATGGCTACACCTTC
>-|TRBJ2-6|TRBV9|TRBD2
CASSVGLAGVSGANVLTF
TGTGCCAGCAGCGTGGGACTAGCGGGAGTGTCAGGGGCCAACGTCCTGACTTTC
>many|TRBJ2-7|TRBV7-2|-
CASSTGFSYEQYF
TGTGCCAGCAGCACGGGATTCTCCTACGAGCAGTACTTC
>-|TRBJ1-1|TRBV6-1|-
CASSDRDQGNTEAFF
TGTGCCAGCAGTGACAGGGATCAGGGGAACACTGAAGCTTTCTTT
>-|TRBJ1-2|TRBV5-6|-
CASSRGGPYGYTF
TGTGCCAGCAGCAGAGGGGGACCCTATGGCTACACCTTC
>-|TRBJ2-1|TRBV6-2/TRBV6-3|-
CASSYPIPWQFF
TGTGCCAGCAGTTACCCTATACCCTGGCAGTTCTTC
>-|TRBJ1-2|TRBV12-3/TRBV12-4|-
CASSPEVRGLLTF
TGTGCCAGCAGTCCAGAAGTTAGGGGTTTACTTACCTTC
>-|TRBJ1-2|TRBV5-5|TRBD1
CASSLAGQRWGYTF
TGTGCCAGCAGCTTGGCGGGACAGCGGTGGGGCTACACCTTC
>-|TRBJ2-2|TRBV3-1/TRBV3-2|TRBD2
CASSPSGGSNTGELFF
TGTGCCAGCAGCCCTAGCGGGGGGTCGAACACCGGGGAGCTGTTTTTT
>-|TRBJ1-1|TRBV18|TRBD1
CASSQRQGSNTEAFF
TGTGCCAGCTCACAGCGACAGGGGTCGAACACTGAAGCTTTCTTT
>-|TRBJ2-7|TRBV28|TRBD1
CATAPGQSYEQYF
TGTGCCACCGCCCCGGGACAGAGTTACGAGCAGTACTTC
>-|TRBJ1-2|TRBV6-5|-
CASNSMGAGGYTF
TGTGCCAGCAATTCCATGGGGGCCGGTGGCTACACCTTC
>-|TRBJ2-2|TRBV19|-
CASKSRRNTGELFF
TGTGCCAGTAAATCGAGGCGGAACACCGGGGAGCTGTTTTTT
>few|TRBJ1-2|TRBV5-4|TRBD1
CASSSGQARIYGYTF
TGTGCCAGCAGCTCCGGACAGGCTCGGATCTATGGCTACACCTTC
>-|TRBJ2-5|TRBV5-1|TRBD1
CASSWLTGEQETQYF
TGCGCCAGCAGCTGGCTGACAGGGGAACAAGAGACCCAGTACTTC
>-|TRBJ1-1|TRBV28|TRBD1
CASRSGGANTEAFF
TGTGCCAGCAGGTCAGGGGGCGCGAACACTGAAGCTTTCTTT
>few|TRBJ2-1|TRBV20-1|TRBD2
CSASPGLADNEQFF
TGCAGTGCTAGTCCGGGACTAGCGGACAATGAGCAGTTCTTC
>-|TRBJ2-2|TRBV5-6|-
CASSLTRGSGELFF
TGTGCCAGCAGCTTGACTCGAGGTTCCGGGGAGCTGTTTTTT
>-|TRBJ2-1|TRBV5-1|TRBD1
CASSLGTGVYNEQFF
TGCGCCAGCAGCTTGGGGACAGGGGTTTACAATGAGCAGTTCTTC
>-|TRBJ2-3|TRBV28|TRBD2
CASSSPASGTSTDTQYF
TGTGCCAGCAGTTCCCCCGCTAGCGGGACTAGCACAGATACGCAGTATTTT
>-|TRBJ2-7|TRBV5-5|-
CASSLPGPAYEQYF
TGTGCCAGCAGCTTGCCAGGGCCCGCCTACGAGCAGTACTTC
>-|TRBJ2-3|TRBV7-9|-
CASSSRITDTQYF
TGTGCCAGCAGCTCGCGGATCACAGATACGCAGTATTTT
>-|TRBJ2-5|TRBV29-1|-
CSVLDGQETQYF
TGCAGCGTCCTAGACGGTCAAGAGACCCAGTACTTC
>-|TRBJ2-1|TRBV24-1|TRBD1
CATSDYAGQGTNLLFF
TGTGCCACCAGTGATTATGCGGGACAGGGGACGAATCTTCTGTTCTTC
>-|TRBJ2-1|TRBV7-9|TRBD1
CASSLLTGGAHEQFF
TGTGCCAGCAGCTTATTGACAGGGGGGGCCCATGAGCAGTTCTTC
>-|TRBJ2-7|TRBV5-6|-
CASSTGPYEQYF
TGTGCCAGCAGCACGGGTCCTTACGAGCAGTACTTC
>-|TRBJ1-6|TRBV5-1|TRBD1
CASSLTGGNNSPLHF
TGCGCCAGCAGCTTGACAGGGGGGAATAATTCACCCCTCCACTTT
>-|TRBJ1-1|TRBV18|-
CASSPPNEDTEAFF
TGTGCCAGCTCACCACCGAATGAGGACACTGAAGCTTTCTTT
>once|TRBJ1-1|TRBV2|TRBD1
CASSGTGGRGNTEAFF
TGTGCCAGCAGTGGGACAGGGGGCCGTGGTAACACTGAAGCTTTCTTT
>-|TRBJ2-3|TRBV18|-
CASSPVERDTQYF
TGTGCCAGCTCTCCCGTGGAGCGGGATACGCAGTATTTT
>-|TRBJ1-5|TRBV28|-
CASSPGTKTPQHF
TGTGCCAGCAGTCCCGGGACAAAGACGCCCCAGCATTTT
>-|TRBJ1-6|TRBV4-1|-
CASSQDRRGPGSSYNSPLHF
TGCGCCAGCAGCCAAGACCGGCGGGGTCCGGGAAGCTCCTATAATTCACCCCTCCACTTT
>-|TRBJ1-1|TRBV10-3|TRBD1
CAISTGENTEAFF
TGTGCCATTAGTACAGGGGAGAACACTGAAGCTTTCTTT
>-|TRBJ2-3|TRBV5-1|TRBD2
CASSLIAGSTDTQYF
TGCGCCAGCAGCCTAATAGCGGGAAGCACAGATACGCAGTATTTT
>-|TRBJ1-5|TRBV28|-
CASSRDRNQPQHF
TGTGCCAGCAGTCGGGATCGCAATCAGCCCCAGCATTTT
>-|TRBJ2-2|TRBV7-2|-
CASSRTGTPNTGELFF
TGTGCCAGCAGCCGTACCGGGACACCGAACACCGGGGAGCTGTTTTTT
>-|TRBJ1-6|TRBV5-1|-
CASSLLDSSSYNSPLHF
TGCGCCAGCAGCTTGCTTGACAGTAGCTCCTATAATTCACCCCTCCACTTT
>-|TRBJ1-2|TRBV29-1|TRBD1
CSVSTGGYGYTF
TGCAGCGTATCTACAGGGGGCTATGGCTACACCTTC
>-|TRBJ1-2|TRBV5-1|-
CASSTGPLAGYTF
TGCGCCAGCAGCACAGGCCCCCTGGCTGGCTACACCTTC
>once|TRBJ2-7|TRBV6-5|TRBD1
CASSYSETGSYEQYF
TGTGCCAGCAGTTACTCGGAGACAGGGTCCTACGAGCAGTACTTC
>-|TRBJ2-7|TRBV2|TRBD2
CASSVGLAIAYEQYF
TGTGCCAGCAGCGTCGGACTAGCGATCGCCTACGAGCAGTACTTC
>-|TRBJ2-7|TRBV7-2|-
CASSSYYEQYF
TGTGCCAGCAGCTCCTATTACGAGCAGTACTTC
>-|TRBJ2-3|TRBV9|TRBD2
CASSVVLAGASDTQYF
TGTGCCAGCAGCGTAGTACTAGCGGGAGCCTCAGATACGCAGTATTTT